The 23 T cell receptor beta chains given below trace back to one sample, sequenced in a study of T cells in Graves' hyperthyroidism and ophthalmopathy. Researchers amplified the TCR beta CDR3 regions from RNA transcripts. During a first-round RT-PCR of the TCR CDR3, the HTBI primer set was used. TCRdb re-called the multiplex PCR reads through MiXCR, storing one row per CDR3 protein. The sample includes some 570,000 distinct CDR3 sequences, around 14% of them seen just once. The sequenced sample was blood. Source of these receptors: a woman between 18 and 29 years old with Graves' ophthalmopathy.

This clonotype was counted only a few times. The chain employs TRBV5-6 and TRBJ1-2, with 9 bases identical to TRBD1. With 4 bases clipped from V and 7 bases from J, the junction kept 8 bases outside the gene matches. The CDR3 runs 14 residues. Germline V gene data show CDR1 as SGHDT and CDR2 as YYEEEE. The DNA of the CDR3 is TGTGCCAGCAGCACGGGACAGGGTACGCGTGGCTACACCTTC. This codes for CASSTGQGTRGYTF.

This clonotype appeared a few times. The chain combines TRBV7-2 with TRBJ2-2, with 15 bases aligning to TRBD2. In germline, CDR1 is SGHTA, CDR2 FQGNSA. The CDR3 loop spans 18 amino acids. The V gene end was trimmed by 5 bases and the J gene end by 3 bases; junction bases not matched to a gene: 7. This CDR3 reads CASSPRTSGRAYTGELFF. CDR3 DNA sequence: TGTGCCAGCAGCCCCCGGACTAGCGGGAGGGCGTACACCGGGGAGCTGTTTTTT.

This clonotype was seen a handful of times. The J gene is TRBJ2-7, the V gene TRBV3-1, with D possibly being TRBD1 (6 bases). The germline V gene has CDR1 LGHDT and CDR2 YNNKEL (reference sequence). V dropped 6 bases and J dropped 0 bases, with 24 bases sitting between them. This CDR3 has 18 amino acids. The CDR3: CASSTHRDKSSSSYEQYF. CDR3 DNA: TGTGCCAGCAGTACGCACCGGGACAAGTCTTCGAGCTCCTACGAGCAGTACTTC.

This clonotype was counted many times. J is TRBJ1-2 and V is TRBV7-8; 8 bases map to TRBD1. CDR3 size: 13 residues. Losses at the gene ends were 5 bases for V and 6 bases for J; bases not matched to a gene: 5. Germline values: CDR1 SGHVS, CDR2 FQNEAQ. CDR3 amino acids: CASSAWTGNGYTF. The CDR3 DNA sequence: TGTGCCAGCAGCGCATGGACAGGGAATGGCTACACCTTC.

Remarks on this clonotype: This may arise from a read error, as a much more abundant clone is one base away. The rearrangement links TRBV7-2 to TRBJ1-2; maybe TRBD1 (6 bases). Per germline, CDR1 SGHTA and CDR2 FQGNSA. The CDR3 has 12 amino acids. CDR3 nucleotide sequence: TGTGCCTGCAGCTTATATCAGGGGAGCTACACCTTC. This codes for CACSLYQGSYTF.

In its sample, this clonotype was seen a few times. The chain has TRBV5-8 and TRBJ2-5; 7 positions agree with TRBD1. Trimming removed 2 bases from V and 5 bases from J; junction bases left unmatched: 9. Per the germline V gene, CDR1 is SGHTS and CDR2 is YDEGEE. The CDR3 extends over 15 amino acids. In nucleotides, the CDR3 is TGTGCCAGCAGCTTCAACACAGGGGATATGGAGACCCAGTACTTC. This codes for CASSFNTGDMETQYF.

There are many counts of this clonotype. The CDR3 loop reads CSASEQGIGNQPQHF. CDR3 DNA: TGCAGTGCGAGTGAACAGGGGATAGGCAATCAGCCCCAGCATTTT. The chain combines TRBV20-1 with TRBJ1-5; 7 nucleotides agree with TRBD1. This CDR3 spans 15 amino acids. Trimming removed 6 bases from V and 2 bases from J; junction bases left unmatched: 10. The germline V gene has CDR1 DFQATT and CDR2 SNEGSKA (reference sequence).

The CDR3 coding sequence is TGTGCCAGCAGTGAATATGAAGTCCGGGAGCTGTTTTTT. Translation: CASSEYEVRELFF. This chain joins TRBV25-1 and TRBJ2-2; D gene ambiguous. V dropped 0 bases and J dropped 9 bases, with 8 bases sitting between them. The CDR3 runs to 13 residues. Germline V gene data show CDR1 as MGHDK and CDR2 as SYGVNS.

The gene calls are TRBV12-3 or TRBV12-4 and TRBJ2-7; 14 bases line up with TRBD2. The CDR3 is 19 residues long. With V trimmed by 1 base and J by 4 bases, 12 bases remained unmatched. The CDR3 is CASSLGGGLAGDGWYEQYF. In DNA, the CDR3 is TGTGCCAGCAGTTTAGGAGGGGGACTAGCGGGAGATGGTTGGTACGAGCAGTACTTC.

This clonotype was observed many times. CDR3 protein: CASSSLMGAGAGELFF. DNA for the CDR3: TGTGCCAGCAGCTCCCTTATGGGAGCAGGGGCCGGGGAGCTGTTTTTT. J is TRBJ2-2 and V is TRBV7-3; a weak D match, TRBD1 (6 bases). In germline, CDR1 is SGHTA, CDR2 FQGTGA. This CDR3 spans 16 amino acids. With 4 bases removed from V and 6 bases from J, the gap between germline ends came to 18 bases.

The chain employs TRBV12-3 or TRBV12-4 and TRBJ2-7; no firm D call. The V end was cut by 0 bases, the J end by 1 base, with 13 bases between. This CDR3 has 16 amino acids. In nucleotides, the CDR3 is TGTGCCAGCAGTTTAGCGCATGTGGAATTATCCTACGAGCAGTACTTC. Translating it yields CASSLAHVELSYEQYF.

This clonotype came up a few times. A much larger clonotype is one base distant, so this may be a read error. The rearrangement joins TRBV2 to TRBJ2-7; 8 bases are a match to TRBD2. V was clipped by 6 bases and J by 0 bases; unmatched bases: 10. CDR3 size: 16 residues. The germline V gene has CDR1 SNHLY and CDR2 FYNNEI. The CDR3 DNA is TGTGCCAGCAGAGGAGCGACTAGCGTGATCTCCTACGAGCAGTACTTC. This codes for CASRGATSVISYEQYF. Filled out from reference TRBV2 and TRBJ2-7, the complete variable domain reads EPEVTQTPSHQVTQMGQEVILRCVPISNHLYFYWYRQILGQKVEFLVSFYNNEISEKSEIFDDQFSVERPDGSNFTLKIRSTKLEDSAMYFCASRGATSVISYEQYFGPGTRLTVT.

In this sample, this clonotype turned up many times. The chain joins TRBV29-1 to TRBJ2-5, with 7 bases aligning to TRBD2. Germline V gene data show CDR1 as SQVTM and CDR2 as ANQGSEA. This CDR3 has 13 amino acids. V was pared by 7 bases and J by 2 bases, with 7 bases of the junction left unmatched. This chain's CDR3 is CSGNWGGQETQYF. DNA of the CDR3: TGCAGCGGCAACTGGGGAGGGCAAGAGACCCAGTACTTC.

There are many counts of this clonotype. CDR3 DNA: TGTGCCAGCAGTTTACAGGGAGGGAATTCACCCCTCCACTTT. Translation gives CASSLQGGNSPLHF. The chain has TRBV12-3 or TRBV12-4 and TRBJ1-6, with D maybe TRBD1 (5 bases). Trimming cost V 2 bases and J 7 bases, with 9 bases left between them. The CDR3 runs 14 residues.

The table lists this clonotype with many counts. The rearrangement joins TRBV20-1 to TRBJ2-5; 7 bases match TRBD2. The CDR3 covers 14 residues. CDR1 and CDR2 (germline): DFQATT, SNEGSKA (reference sequence). With V trimmed by 3 bases and J by 0 bases, 4 bases remained unmatched. CDR3 loop: CSASVAGYQETQYF. The CDR3 nucleotides read TGCAGTGCTAGTGTAGCGGGTTACCAAGAGACCCAGTACTTC.

V usage is TRBV20-1 and J usage is TRBJ1-1, with a tentative D call TRBD1 (6 bases). Germline CDR1 is DFQATT and CDR2 is SNEGSKA (reference sequence). CDR3 length: 14 amino acids. The V end was cut by 3 bases, the J end by 0 bases, with 11 bases between. In DNA, the CDR3 is TGCAGTGCTAGGGCAGGGGCAATGAACACTGAAGCTTTCTTT. Amino acids: CSARAGAMNTEAFF.

The CDR3 is CASSIGLGQGGTGELFF. In nucleotides, the CDR3 is TGTGCCAGTAGTATAGGGTTGGGGCAGGGGGGCACCGGGGAGCTGTTTTTT. The chain carries TRBV19 and TRBJ2-2; the D gene is possibly TRBD1 (7 bases). Germline-derived CDR1 and CDR2 are LNHDA and SQIVND (reference sequence). Trimming removed 1 base at V and 4 bases at J, with 16 bases between. The CDR3 runs to 17 residues.

This clonotype showed up many times. V and J are TRBV14 and TRBJ2-1; 7 bases map to TRBD2. V shed 1 base and J 2 bases; nucleotides not matched to a gene: 5. This CDR3 is 16 amino acids long. Looked up from germline, CDR1 is SGHDN and CDR2 is FVKESK. This chain's CDR3 is CASSQGAGRAYNEQFF. The CDR3, as DNA: TGTGCCAGCAGCCAAGGGGCGGGGAGGGCCTACAATGAGCAGTTCTTC.

The V gene is TRBV4-3, the J gene TRBJ2-7; the D gene is possibly TRBD1 (5 bases). Trimming shortened V by 0 bases and J by 1 base, and 7 bases separated the two germline ends. Per the germline V gene, CDR1 is LGHNA and CDR2 is YSLEER. The CDR3 spans 14 residues. CDR3 region: CASSQDAGSYEQYF. The CDR3 nucleotides are TGCGCCAGCAGCCAAGATGCAGGGTCCTACGAGCAGTACTTC.

The sample holds a few counts of this clonotype. This sequence joins TRBV4-3 and TRBJ1-4; 9 bases agree with TRBD1. V dropped 1 base and J dropped 5; count of bases not matched to a gene: 5. CDR1 is LGHNA and CDR2 is YSLEER in the germline V gene. This CDR3 contains 16 residues. CDR3 loop: CASSQGLGTGNEKLFF. CDR3 coding DNA: TGCGCCAGCAGCCAAGGCCTAGGGACAGGGAATGAAAAACTGTTTTTT.

The gene calls are TRBV10-3 and TRBJ2-5; D is tentatively TRBD1 or TRBD2 (5 bases each). Per the germline V gene, CDR1 is ENHRY and CDR2 is SYGVKD. V lost 2 bases, J lost 3 bases, and 7 bases lay in between. This CDR3 is built from 13 residues. The CDR3 bases are TGTGCCATCAGTGAGCAGGGAGAAGAGACCCAGTACTTC. This gives the protein CAISEQGEETQYF.

The chain links TRBV19 to TRBJ1-4; 11 positions agree with TRBD1. The CDR3 contains 16 residues. Germline V gene sequence: CDR1 LNHDA, CDR2 SQIVND (reference sequence). V was clipped by 4 bases and J by 8 bases; unmatched bases: 9. CDR3 residues: CASSTDTGTGGEKLFF. CDR3 bases: TGTGCCAGTAGTACGGACACCGGGACAGGGGGAGAAAAACTGTTTTTT.

The sample holds many counts of this clonotype. V and J are TRBV11-1 and TRBJ2-2, with no clear D. Germline assignment: CDR1 SGHAT and CDR2 FQDESV (reference sequence). The CDR3 extends over 13 amino acids. Trimming cost V 5 bases and J 5 bases, with 9 bases left between them. This CDR3 reads CASSDDTTGELFF. In DNA, the CDR3 is TGTGCCAGCAGCGACGACACAACCGGGGAGCTGTTTTTT.